Shown below are 28 T cell receptor beta chains from a single sample sequenced in a study of CD8+ T cells in alopecia areata. RNA was isolated and reverse transcribed to cDNA, the sequencing template. Assay: immunoSEQ multiplex PCR; the TCRdb copy retains only in-frame clones and omits some. The repertoire holds some 220,000 clones, with about 50% as singletons. Treatment defined: oral pan-JAK inhibitor, 5-10 mg twice daily. Here the sequenced sample was CD4+ T cells sorted from blood, taken at week 4, from a patient treated with tofacitinib. These receptors were obtained from a human donor with alopecia areata.

Of note for this clone: Lacking the conserved final phenylalanine or tryptophan, this CDR3 likely reflects a read error. V usage is TRBV29-1 and J usage is TRBJ2-7; D is possibly TRBD1 or TRBD2 (5 bases each). Germline V gene sequence: CDR1 SQVTM, CDR2 ANQGSEA. The CDR3 sequence is 13 residues long. With 4 bases removed from V and 2 bases from J, the gap between germline ends came to 12 bases. CDR3 in amino acids: CSVVGTIAYEQYL. The CDR3 region has the DNA TGCAGCGTTGTAGGGACCATTGCCTACGAGCAGTACCTC.

The chain carries TRBV29-1 and TRBJ2-7, with a possible D match to TRBD2 (5 bases). V shed 6 bases and J shed 6 bases, with 12 bases lying between them. CDR3 length equals 11 residues. Germline V gives CDR1 SQVTM, CDR2 ANQGSEA. The CDR3 reads CSVTTVGEQYF. CDR3 bases: TGCAGCGTGACTACTGTAGGCGAGCAGTACTTC.

The chain has TRBV9 and TRBJ2-5; no reliable D call. Looked up from germline, CDR1 is SGDLS and CDR2 is YYNGEE. Trimming took 4 bases from V and 5 from J, leaving 18 bases between them. This CDR3 is built from 15 residues. The CDR3, as DNA: TGTGCCAGCAGCCTCTATCCCGATACTTCGGAGACCCAGTACTTC. Translating it yields CASSLYPDTSETQYF. The whole variable domain, remainder taken from reference TRBV9 and TRBJ2-5, is DSGVTQTPKHLITATGQRVTLRCSPRSGDLSVYWYQQSLDQGLQFLIQYYNGEERAKGNILERFSAQQFPDLHSELNLSSLELGDSALYFCASSLYPDTSETQYFGPGTRLLVL.

The chain is built from TRBV5-6 and TRBJ1-1; D is unclear. There are 13 residues in the CDR3. Germline CDR1 is SGHDT and CDR2 is YYEEEE. V shed 3 bases and J shed 2 bases, with 8 bases lying between them. The CDR3 DNA is TGTGCCAGCAGCTACGGCAGAAACACTGAAGCTTTCTTT. This sequence encodes CASSYGRNTEAFF.

The chain joins TRBV11-2 to TRBJ1-4; D unresolved. This CDR3 has 15 amino acids. Trimming removed 2 bases at V and 7 bases at J, with 14 bases between. Germline assignment: CDR1 SGHAT and CDR2 FQNNGV. In DNA, the CDR3 is TGTGCCAGCAGCTTAAGACCCTCGCTGATTGAAAAACTGTTTTTT. Encoded protein: CASSLRPSLIEKLFF.

The chain employs TRBV2 and TRBJ2-1; D remains unclear. CDR3 length: 15 residues. The V end lost 3 bases, the J end lost 5 bases, and 14 bases lay between the germline ends. Germline V gives CDR1 SNHLY, CDR2 FYNNEI. CDR3 nucleotides: TGTGCCAGCAGTGATGCCGTCCGGTTCCACAATGAGCAGTTCTTC. Its translation: CASSDAVRFHNEQFF.

The rearrangement uses TRBV6-1 and TRBJ2-5; D not certain. Germline values: CDR1 MNHNS, CDR2 SASEGT. The germline V and J ends were trimmed by 1 base and 5 bases, with 11 bases remaining between them. This CDR3 comprises 14 residues. The CDR3 coding sequence is TGTGCCAGCAGTGAAGGTAGTAGCACCGAGACCCAGTACTTC. It translates to CASSEGSSTETQYF.

This rearrangement joins TRBV29-1 to TRBJ1-1; 8 nucleotides match TRBD1. Germline V gives CDR1 SQVTM, CDR2 ANQGSEA. V lost 4 bases and J lost 7; bases outside the gene matches: 5. This CDR3 has 12 amino acids. The CDR3 is CSVVGQEYEAFF. The CDR3 coding sequence is TGCAGCGTTGTGGGACAGGAGTATGAAGCTTTCTTT.

This clone occurred a few times. DNA for the CDR3: TGTGCCAGCTCACCACCGGAGGGACAGGGGAATAATGAAAAACTGTTTTTT. Protein: CASSPPEGQGNNEKLFF. The gene calls are TRBV18 and TRBJ1-4; 10 bases line up with TRBD1. Germline CDR1 and CDR2: KGHSH and LQKENI. J lost 4 bases, V lost 0 bases, and 5 bases had no gene match. There are 17 residues in the CDR3. The full variable domain, rest sourced from reference TRBV18 and TRBJ1-4, is NAGVMQNPRHLVRRRGQEARLRCSPMKGHSHVYWYRQLPEEGLKFMVYLQKENIIDESGMPKERFSAEFPKEGPSILRIQQVVRGDSAAYFCASSPPEGQGNNEKLFFGSGTQLSVL.

V and J are TRBV29-1 and TRBJ1-2; TRBD1 might be the D (6 bases). Deletions cut 4 bases from V and 0 bases from J, with 15 bases between. The CDR3 consists of 15 residues. Germline values: CDR1 SQVTM, CDR2 ANQGSEA. CDR3 residues: CSVGVSGASNYGYTF. The CDR3 DNA follows: TGCAGCGTTGGGGTTTCAGGGGCTTCTAACTATGGCTACACCTTC. Looking up the rest from reference TRBV29-1 and TRBJ1-2 gives the full variable domain: SAVISQKPSRDICQRGTSLTIQCQVDSQVTMMFWYRQQPGQSLTLIATANQGSEATYESGFVIDKFPISRPNLTFSTLTVSNMSPEDSSIYLCSVGVSGASNYGYTFGSGTRLTVV.

The table lists this clone with a few counts. Other DNA sequences in this sample translate to the same CDR3. The J gene is TRBJ1-2, the V gene TRBV7-8; D not resolved. V shed 5 bases and J shed 1 base, with 8 bases lying between them. Germline V gives CDR1 SGHVS, CDR2 FQNEAQ. The CDR3 runs 13 residues. CDR3 sequence reads: CASSPERNYGYTF. In nucleotides, the CDR3 is TGTGCCAGCAGCCCCGAGCGTAACTATGGCTACACCTTC.

The chain couples TRBV6-5 to TRBJ1-6; 8 bases are shared with TRBD1. The V segment lost 2 bases and the J segment 7 bases; nucleotides outside the gene matches: 7. Germline values: CDR1 MNHEY, CDR2 SVGAGI. The CDR3 is 16 amino acids. CDR3 amino acids: CASSYGQGARNSPLHF. The CDR3 region has the DNA TGTGCCAGCAGTTACGGGCAGGGGGCGCGAAATTCACCCCTCCACTTT.

This clone showed up many times. The chain couples TRBV5-1 to TRBJ2-2; maybe TRBD1 (5 bases). The germline V gene has CDR1 SGHRS and CDR2 YFSETQ. The ends were cut back, 4 bases at V and 4 bases at J, with 8 bases in the middle. This CDR3 region has 13 residues. CDR3 amino acids: CASSLDSTGELFF. CDR3 bases: TGCGCCAGCAGCCTAGACAGCACCGGGGAGCTGTTTTTT.

The chain joins TRBV5-1 to TRBJ1-6; TRBD1 agrees at 10 bases. V was clipped by 4 bases and J by 11 bases; unmatched bases: 6. The CDR3 sequence is 14 residues long. The germline CDR1 and CDR2 sequences are SGHRS and YFSETQ. For the CDR3, the DNA is TGCGCCAGCAGCGGGACAGGGGAAAAGACACCCCTCCACTTT. Translation gives CASSGTGEKTPLHF.

The gene calls are TRBV6-5 and TRBJ2-4; possibly TRBD2 for D (6 bases). There are 12 residues in the CDR3. Per germline, CDR1 MNHEY and CDR2 SVGAGI. V was shortened by 7 bases and J by 5 bases, with 9 bases between the two germline ends. The chain's CDR3 is CASMSGQNIQYF. CDR3 coding DNA: TGTGCCAGCATGAGCGGGCAAAACATTCAGTACTTC.

The J gene is TRBJ1-4, the V gene TRBV25-1; D possibly corresponds to TRBD1 (5 bases). Trimming cost V 4 bases and J 7 bases, with 13 bases left between them. Germline V gives CDR1 MGHDK, CDR2 SYGVNS. The CDR3 extends over 14 amino acids. Here the CDR3 DNA reads TGTGCCAGCAGTGTCCAGGGCCAAAGTGAAAAACTGTTTTTT. It yields the protein CASSVQGQSEKLFF.

The CDR3 nucleotides read TGCGCCAGCAGCTTGGCCTCCAATGGGGAACATGGCTACACCTTC. Its protein product is CASSLASNGEHGYTF. The rearrangement links TRBV5-1 to TRBJ1-2; the D is unclear. Germline CDR1 is SGHRS and CDR2 is YFSETQ. Trimming pared 0 bases from V and 6 bases from J, leaving 15 bases between. CDR3 size: 15 residues.

The rearrangement links TRBV9 to TRBJ2-1; D may be TRBD1 or TRBD2 (5 bases each). This CDR3 has 14 amino acids. Germline assignment: CDR1 SGDLS and CDR2 YYNGEE. Trimming pared 3 bases from V and 4 bases from J, leaving 11 bases between. CDR3 coding DNA: TGTGCCAGCAGCGACAGGACTGGATACAATGAGCAGTTCTTC. Translated: CASSDRTGYNEQFF.

This clone turned up a few times. V usage is TRBV6-6 and J usage is TRBJ2-1; 11 bases are shared with TRBD2. Germline V gene data show CDR1 as MNHNY and CDR2 as SVGAGI (reference sequence). The length of the CDR3 is 15 residues. The J segment lost 4 bases and the V segment lost 6 bases, leaving 5 bases of the junction unmatched. The CDR3 DNA reads as TGTGCCAGCAGGGCTCTAGCGGGGGGTTACAATGAGCAGTTCTTC. Translating it yields CASRALAGGYNEQFF.

This clone was observed a few times. The chain recombines TRBV25-1 with TRBJ1-2; TRBD1 might be the D (6 bases). CDR3 length equals 12 residues. V was trimmed by 6 bases and J by 6 bases, leaving 11 bases between them. Looked up from germline, CDR1 is MGHDK and CDR2 is SYGVNS. CDR3 sequence (DNA): TGTGCCAGCAGCTATACAGGGAATGGCTACACCTTC. As protein: CASSYTGNGYTF.

The V call is TRBV5-1, the J call TRBJ2-7; D unresolved. This CDR3 has 15 residues. The germline V gene encodes CDR1 SGHRS and CDR2 YFSETQ. V lost 0 bases to trimming and J lost 0 bases, with 10 bases between them. The CDR3 DNA is TGCGCCAGCAGCTTGGATGCAGGAACCTCCTACGAGCAGTACTTC. Its protein is CASSLDAGTSYEQYF.

This sequence joins TRBV25-1 and TRBJ2-3; D is unresolved. CDR3 length equals 14 residues. Germline V gene data show CDR1 as MGHDK and CDR2 as SYGVNS. Deletions cut 6 bases from V and 2 bases from J, with 12 bases between. The CDR3 DNA is TGTGCCAGCAGCCTCGGTCTCCCCACAGATACGCAGTATTTT. Translating it yields CASSLGLPTDTQYF.

The rearrangement uses TRBV7-2 and TRBJ2-7; 7 positions agree with TRBD1. Per germline, CDR1 SGHTA and CDR2 FQGNSA. Trimming took 5 bases from V and 4 from J; bases not matched to a gene: 2. The CDR3 is made up of 12 amino acids. The CDR3 spells CASSAGGYEQYF. The CDR3 DNA reads TGTGCCAGCAGCGCAGGGGGATACGAGCAGTACTTC.

V is TRBV18 and J is TRBJ2-2; 7 positions match TRBD2. CDR1 and CDR2 from the germline V gene are KGHSH and LQKENI. The length of the CDR3 is 15 residues. After removal of 5 bases from V and 3 bases from J, the junction contained 6 bases not matched to a gene. CDR3 DNA: TGTGCCAGCTCAAAGGGGACTACTGACACCGGGGAGCTGTTTTTT. This gives the protein CASSKGTTDTGELFF.

This clone was detected ten times or more. The V and J genes are TRBV6-1 and TRBJ2-7, with TRBD2 matching 10 bases. Germline V gives CDR1 MNHNS, CDR2 SASEGT. The CDR3 consists of 13 residues. J was trimmed by 3 bases and V by 4 bases; bases with no gene match: 0. CDR3 sequence (DNA): TGTGCCAGCAGTGCTAGCGGGGGCTACGAGCAGTACTTC. Protein product: CASSASGGYEQYF.

V gene TRBV2 combines with J gene TRBJ2-7; TRBD1 or TRBD2 may be the D gene (5 bases each). Germline lookup yields CDR1 SNHLY and CDR2 FYNNEI. The germline V and J ends were trimmed by 2 bases and 3 bases, with 17 bases remaining between them. This CDR3 is built from 16 residues. The DNA of the CDR3 is TGTGCCAGCAGTGAACTCAATCGGGACGGACACTACGAGCAGTACTTC. Its protein product is CASSELNRDGHYEQYF.

V usage is TRBV27 and J usage is TRBJ1-2, with 7 bases fitting TRBD1. V was clipped by 6 bases and J by 5 bases; unmatched bases: 9. Germline V gives CDR1 MNHEY, CDR2 SMNVEV (reference sequence). The CDR3 spans 14 residues. The CDR3 here is CASSPSGQRYGYTF. The CDR3 nucleotides are TGTGCCAGCAGCCCATCGGGACAGAGATATGGCTACACCTTC.

The chain is built from TRBV18 and TRBJ2-1, with TRBD2 matching over 10 bases. V was clipped by 5 bases and J by 3 bases; unmatched bases: 4. This CDR3 spans 15 amino acids. CDR1 is KGHSH and CDR2 is LQKENI in the germline V gene. CDR3 loop: CASSALAGYYNEQFF. The CDR3 coding sequence is TGTGCCAGCTCAGCACTAGCGGGGTACTACAATGAGCAGTTCTTC.